What follows describes a single T cell receptor (beta chain). These data come from a study of blood T cell repertoires in COVID-19. Study-wide background: The study drew acute and convalescent COVID-19 samples from the United States, Italy and Spain.

V lost 5 bases and J lost 4, with 12 bases in between. Germline-derived CDR1 and CDR2 are SGHTA and FQGNSA. This CDR3 has 13 amino acids. Using immunoSEQ multiplex PCR, the repertoire was profiled, and TCRdb retains in-frame clones only, with some absent. Among 240,000 or so clones listed, around 90% were seen once. V gene TRBV7-2 combines with J gene TRBJ2-7, with a tentative D call TRBD2 (5 bases). Sequenced sample: peripheral blood. The clonotype originates from a woman in her forties who had recovered from COVID-19. The CDR3 reads CASSHGILYEQYF. The CDR3 nucleotides are TGTGCCAGCAGCCACGGGATCCTATACGAGCAGTACTTC.